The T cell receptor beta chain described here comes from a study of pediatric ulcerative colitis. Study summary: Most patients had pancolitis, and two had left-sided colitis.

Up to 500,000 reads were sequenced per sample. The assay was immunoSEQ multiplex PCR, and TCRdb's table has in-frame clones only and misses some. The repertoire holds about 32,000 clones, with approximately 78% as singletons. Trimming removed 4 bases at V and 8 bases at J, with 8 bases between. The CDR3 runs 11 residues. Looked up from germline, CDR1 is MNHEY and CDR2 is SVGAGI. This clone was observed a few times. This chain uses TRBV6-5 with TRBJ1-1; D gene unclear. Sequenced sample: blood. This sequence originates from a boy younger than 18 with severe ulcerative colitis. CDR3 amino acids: CASSSQREAFF. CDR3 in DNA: TGTGCCAGCAGTTCCCAGAGGGAAGCTTTCTTT.